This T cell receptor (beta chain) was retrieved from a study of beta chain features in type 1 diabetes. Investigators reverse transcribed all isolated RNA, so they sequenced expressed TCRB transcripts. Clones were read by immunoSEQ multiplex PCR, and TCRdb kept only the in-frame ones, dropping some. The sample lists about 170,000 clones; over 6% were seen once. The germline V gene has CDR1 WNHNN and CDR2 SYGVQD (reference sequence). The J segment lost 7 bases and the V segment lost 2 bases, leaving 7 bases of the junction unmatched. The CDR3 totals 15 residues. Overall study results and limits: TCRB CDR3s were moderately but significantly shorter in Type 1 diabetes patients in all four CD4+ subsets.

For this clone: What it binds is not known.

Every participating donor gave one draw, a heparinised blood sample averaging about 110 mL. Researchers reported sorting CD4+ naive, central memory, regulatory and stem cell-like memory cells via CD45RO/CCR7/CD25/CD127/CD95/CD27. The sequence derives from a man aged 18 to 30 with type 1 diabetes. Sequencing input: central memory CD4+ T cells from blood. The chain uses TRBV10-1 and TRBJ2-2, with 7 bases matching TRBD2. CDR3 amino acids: CASSETAGAFGELFF. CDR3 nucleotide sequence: TGCGCCAGCAGTGAGACGGCGGGAGCATTCGGGGAGCTGTTTTTT.